Below, 14 T cell receptor beta chains from the same sample are listed, as sequenced in a study of T cell responses to AZD1222 COVID-19 vaccine (dated by TCRdb to the early 2020s). The library was obtained by the immunoSEQ multiplex PCR assay. Not all clones reach the TCRdb copy of this immuneACCESS table, which keeps in-frame sequences only. Checked studies attribute under half of the gap to unresolved V genes and leave the rest unexplained. Here the sample has roughly 120,000 clones; approximately 85% occur a single time. The ten largest make up approximately 8.8% of the sample. Reading the label with the study, this specimen's time point is: baseline before first vaccination. The starting material was peripheral blood, obtained on day 0 of AZD1222 vaccination. These receptors all stem from an adult in good health.

CDR3 protein: CASSSTGANTEAFF. CDR3 DNA sequence: TGTGCCAGCAGCTCTACAGGGGCGAACACTGAAGCTTTCTTT. V is TRBV7-2 and J is TRBJ1-1; 7 bases are a match to TRBD1. Germline CDR1 reads SGHTA; CDR2 reads FQGNSA. The CDR3 contains 14 residues. V was pared by 4 bases and J by 1 base, with 3 bases of the junction left unmatched.

This clone was seen a few times. Here the CDR3 reads CASRKESSYEQYF. The CDR3 nucleotides read TGTGCCAGCAGGAAGGAATCCTCCTACGAGCAGTACTTC. The chain joins TRBV7-9 to TRBJ2-7, with D unresolved. The CDR3 has 13 residues. V lost 6 bases to trimming and J lost 0 bases, with 9 bases between them. Germline V lookup: CDR1 SEHNR, CDR2 FQNEAQ (reference sequence).

J is TRBJ1-1 and V is TRBV3-1 (or the pseudogene TRBV3-2); D ambiguous. The germline V gene has CDR1 LGHDT and CDR2 YNNKEL (reference sequence). The CDR3 has 11 residues. The V and J ends lost 4 bases and 5 bases respectively, with 5 bases between them. For the CDR3, the DNA is TGTGCCAGCAGCCGGCGAACTGAAGCTTTCTTT. It codes for CASSRRTEAFF.

This chain connects TRBV28 to TRBJ1-5; the D gene is possibly TRBD1 (6 bases). V was pared by 8 bases and J by 6 bases, with 17 bases between. This CDR3 has 14 amino acids. Germline V gene data show CDR1 as MDHEN and CDR2 as SYDVKM. For the CDR3, the DNA is TGTGCCAGCCTAAGACCCCCGGGGGCTCAGCCCCAGCATTTT. This sequence encodes CASLRPPGAQPQHF. Complete variable domain (other parts from reference TRBV28 and TRBJ1-5): DVKVTQSSRYLVKRTGEKVFLECVQDMDHENMFWYRQDPGLGLRLIYFSYDVKMKEKGDIPEGYSVSREKKERFSLILESASTNQTSMYLCASLRPPGAQPQHFGDGTRLSIL.

This sequence joins TRBV3-1 (or the pseudogene TRBV3-2) and TRBJ2-3, with 8 bases matching TRBD2. V gave up 0 bases and J gave up 0 bases; unmatched junction bases: 5. In germline, CDR1 is LGHDT, CDR2 YNNKEL (reference sequence). The CDR3 totals 17 residues. CDR3 residues: CASSQDLAGQSTDTQYF. The CDR3 region has the DNA TGTGCCAGCAGCCAAGATTTAGCGGGACAAAGCACAGATACGCAGTATTTT.

The chain uses TRBV30 and TRBJ1-3; no definite D call. This CDR3 comprises 13 residues. Germline loops: CDR1 GTSNPN, CDR2 SVGIG (reference sequence). V lost 1 base and J lost 4, with 8 bases in between. The CDR3 spells CAWSATTGNTIYF. In DNA, the CDR3 is TGTGCCTGGAGTGCGACAACCGGAAACACCATATATTTT.

This chain links TRBV19 with TRBJ1-5; no firm D call. From germline, CDR1 is LNHDA and CDR2 SQIVND (reference sequence). V lost 4 bases to trimming and J lost 6 bases, with 22 bases between them. CDR3 length equals 17 residues. The CDR3 DNA reads as TGTGCCAGTAGTACCTCTTTTTTCAGGTCGATTAGTCAGCCCCAGCATTTT. This gives the protein CASSTSFFRSISQPQHF.

This clone has a single count. The chain combines TRBV3-1 (or the pseudogene TRBV3-2) with TRBJ1-1; D ambiguous. CDR3 size: 12 residues. Germline V gene data show CDR1 as LGHDT and CDR2 as YNNKEL (reference sequence). V was pared by 3 bases and J by 10 bases, with 12 bases between. This chain's CDR3 is CASSQGLRGAFF. The DNA of the CDR3 is TGTGCCAGCAGCCAGGGTTTACGAGGAGCTTTCTTT.

This chain connects TRBV2 to TRBJ1-1, with D possibly matching TRBD1 (5 bases). Germline V gene data show CDR1 as SNHLY and CDR2 as FYNNEI. V was cut by 7 bases and J by 6 bases, with 15 bases left in between. The CDR3 contains 13 residues. CDR3 coding DNA: TGTGCCAGCAAGCAGGGTTCTTTTGCTGAAGCTTTCTTT. It is translated as CASKQGSFAEAFF.

This clone has a single count. CDR3 bases: TGTGCCAGCTCACCGTTCGGGACAGGGGTCTACGAGCAGTACTTC. It is translated as CASSPFGTGVYEQYF. The V and J genes are TRBV18 and TRBJ2-7; 10 bases align to TRBD1. In germline, CDR1 is KGHSH, CDR2 LQKENI. J was trimmed by 3 bases and V by 3 bases; bases with no gene match: 5. The CDR3 sequence is 15 residues long.

This sequence joins TRBV9 and TRBJ2-1, with 9 positions matching TRBD2. The V gene's germline CDR1 is SGDLS and CDR2 YYNGEE. This CDR3 contains 14 residues. Trimming took 0 bases from V and 6 from J; bases not matched to a gene: 1. CDR3 sequence reads: CASSVGLAANEQFF. CDR3 nucleotide sequence: TGTGCCAGCAGCGTAGGACTAGCGGCCAATGAGCAGTTCTTC. The variable domain in full, with the rest retrieved from reference TRBV9 and TRBJ2-1, is DSGVTQTPKHLITATGQRVTLRCSPRSGDLSVYWYQQSLDQGLQFLIQYYNGEERAKGNILERFSAQQFPDLHSELNLSSLELGDSALYFCASSVGLAANEQFFGPGTRLTVL.

The chain employs TRBV6-5 and TRBJ1-1, with 7 bases identical to TRBD1. The junction had 12 bases not matched to a gene; V was cut back by 6 bases and J by 8 bases. In germline, CDR1 is MNHEY, CDR2 SVGAGI. The CDR3 consists of 14 residues. The CDR3 is CASRQSRQGGEAFF. CDR3 nucleotides: TGTGCCAGCAGGCAATCCCGACAGGGTGGGGAAGCTTTCTTT.

Regarding this clone: This CDR3 is also generated by other DNA sequences in the sample. V is TRBV18 and J is TRBJ1-3; D unresolved. CDR3 size: 15 residues. Between the trimmed V and J ends, which lost 0 bases and 0 bases, there was a span of 6 bases. The germline CDR1 and CDR2 sequences are KGHSH and LQKENI. CDR3 in amino acids: CASSPPSISGNTIYF. DNA of the CDR3: TGTGCCAGCTCACCACCGTCTATCTCTGGAAACACCATATATTTT.

V is TRBV4-3 and J is TRBJ1-6; D is possibly TRBD1 (5 bases). V lost 3 bases and J 10 bases, leaving 13 bases between the germline ends. Germline V CDR1 and CDR2: LGHNA, YSLEER. The CDR3 spans 14 residues. The CDR3: CASSHRVSGSPLHF. CDR3 nucleotides: TGCGCCAGCAGCCACAGGGTGTCGGGCTCACCCCTCCACTTT.